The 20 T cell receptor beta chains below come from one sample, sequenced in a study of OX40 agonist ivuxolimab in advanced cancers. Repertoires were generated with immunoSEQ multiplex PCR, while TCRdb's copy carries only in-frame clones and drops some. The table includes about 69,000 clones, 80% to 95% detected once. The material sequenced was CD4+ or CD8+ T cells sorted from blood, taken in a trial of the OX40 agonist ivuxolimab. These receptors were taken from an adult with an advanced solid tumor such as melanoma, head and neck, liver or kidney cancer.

The CDR3 region is CASSLNFGDEQYF. In nucleotides, the CDR3 is TGTGCCAGCAGCTTAAACTTCGGGGACGAGCAGTACTTC. V is TRBV7-6 and J is TRBJ2-7; maybe TRBD2 (5 bases). The ends were cut back, 2 bases at V and 5 bases at J, with 10 bases in the middle. Germline CDR1 and CDR2: SGHVS and FNYEAQ. The CDR3 contains 13 residues.

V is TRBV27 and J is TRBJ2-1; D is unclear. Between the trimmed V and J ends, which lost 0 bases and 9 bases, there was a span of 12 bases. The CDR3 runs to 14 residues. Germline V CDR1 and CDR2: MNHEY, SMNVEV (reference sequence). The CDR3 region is CASSLSMWVGEQFF. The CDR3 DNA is TGTGCCAGCAGTTTATCGATGTGGGTGGGTGAGCAGTTCTTC.

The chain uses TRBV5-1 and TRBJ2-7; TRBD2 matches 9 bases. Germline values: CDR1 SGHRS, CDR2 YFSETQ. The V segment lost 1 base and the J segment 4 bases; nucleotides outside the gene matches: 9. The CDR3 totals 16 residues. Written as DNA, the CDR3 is TGCGCCAGCAGCTTGCGGGCAGCGGGAGGAGAGTACGAGCAGTACTTC. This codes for CASSLRAAGGEYEQYF.

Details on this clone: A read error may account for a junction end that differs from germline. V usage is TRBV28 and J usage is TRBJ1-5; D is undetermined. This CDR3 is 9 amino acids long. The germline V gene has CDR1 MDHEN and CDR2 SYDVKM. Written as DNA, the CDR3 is TGTGCCAGCAGCTCCCCCCCGCATTTT. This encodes CASSSPPHF.

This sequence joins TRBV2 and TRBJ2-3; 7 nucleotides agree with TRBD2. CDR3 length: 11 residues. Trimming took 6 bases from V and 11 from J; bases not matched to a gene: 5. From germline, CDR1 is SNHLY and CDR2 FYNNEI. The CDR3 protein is CASSALALQYF. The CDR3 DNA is TGTGCCAGCAGCGCACTAGCGTTGCAGTATTTT.

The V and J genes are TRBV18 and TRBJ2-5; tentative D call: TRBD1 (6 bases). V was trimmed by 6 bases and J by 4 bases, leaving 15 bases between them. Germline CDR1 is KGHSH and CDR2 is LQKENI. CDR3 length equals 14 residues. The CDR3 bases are TGTGCCAGCTCCAAGGGGGAGCCGCGAGAGACCCAGTACTTC. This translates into CASSKGEPRETQYF.

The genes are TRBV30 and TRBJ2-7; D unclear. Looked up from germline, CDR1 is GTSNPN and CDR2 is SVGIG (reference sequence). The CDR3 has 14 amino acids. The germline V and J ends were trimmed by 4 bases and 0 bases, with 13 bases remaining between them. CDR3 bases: TGTGCCTGGAACAAGAAGCTGCGCTCCTACGAGCAGTACTTC. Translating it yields CAWNKKLRSYEQYF. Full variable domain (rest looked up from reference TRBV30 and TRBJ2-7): SQTIHQWPATLVQPVGSPLSLECTVEGTSNPNLYWYRQAAGRGLQLLFYSVGIGQISSEVPQNLSASRPQDRQFILSSKKLLLSDSGFYLCAWNKKLRSYEQYFGPGTRLTVT.

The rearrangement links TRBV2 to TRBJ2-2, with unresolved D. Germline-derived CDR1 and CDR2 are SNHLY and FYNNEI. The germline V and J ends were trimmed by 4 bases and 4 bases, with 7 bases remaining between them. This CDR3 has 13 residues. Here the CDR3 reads CASSGQLTGELFF. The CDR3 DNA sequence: TGTGCCAGCAGTGGTCAGCTCACCGGGGAGCTGTTTTTT.

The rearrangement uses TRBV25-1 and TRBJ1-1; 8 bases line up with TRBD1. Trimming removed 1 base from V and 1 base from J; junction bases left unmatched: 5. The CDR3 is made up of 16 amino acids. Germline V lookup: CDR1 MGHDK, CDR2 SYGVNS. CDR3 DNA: TGTGCCAGCAGTGAATGGACAGGGAGTGGGAACACTGAAGCTTTCTTT. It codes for CASSEWTGSGNTEAFF.

In DNA form, the CDR3 reads TGTGCCAGCGGAGCGACTAGCGGGTGGTACGAGCAGTACTTC. Protein sequence: CASGATSGWYEQYF. The chain carries TRBV11-3 and TRBJ2-7; TRBD2 matches at 10 bases. The CDR3 consists of 14 residues. Looked up from germline, CDR1 is SGHNT and CDR2 is YENEEA. J gave up 4 bases and V 8 bases, and 8 bases lay outside the gene matches.

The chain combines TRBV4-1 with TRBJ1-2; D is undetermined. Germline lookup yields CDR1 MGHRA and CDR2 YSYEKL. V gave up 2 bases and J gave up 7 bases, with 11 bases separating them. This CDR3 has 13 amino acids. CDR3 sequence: CASSQTGSFGYTF. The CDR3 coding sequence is TGCGCCAGCAGCCAAACGGGAAGTTTTGGCTACACCTTC.

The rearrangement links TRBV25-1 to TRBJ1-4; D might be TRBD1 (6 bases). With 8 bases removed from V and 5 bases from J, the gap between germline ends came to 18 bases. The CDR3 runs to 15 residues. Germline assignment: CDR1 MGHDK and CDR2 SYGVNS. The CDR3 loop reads CASRTGQQRNEKLFF. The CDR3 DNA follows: TGTGCCAGCCGAACAGGACAGCAAAGAAATGAAAAACTGTTTTTT.

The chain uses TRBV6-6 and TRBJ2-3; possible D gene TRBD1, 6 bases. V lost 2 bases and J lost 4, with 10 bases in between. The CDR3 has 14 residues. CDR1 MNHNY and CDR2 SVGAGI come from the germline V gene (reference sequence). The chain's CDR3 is CASSYPSGADTQYF. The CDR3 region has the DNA TGTGCCAGCAGTTACCCCTCAGGGGCAGATACGCAGTATTTT.

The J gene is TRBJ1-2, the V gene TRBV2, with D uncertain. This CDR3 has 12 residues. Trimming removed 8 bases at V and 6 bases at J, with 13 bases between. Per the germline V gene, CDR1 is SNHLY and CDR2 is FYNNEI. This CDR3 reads CASHKVSHGYTF. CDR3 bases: TGTGCCAGCCACAAGGTGTCGCATGGCTACACCTTC.

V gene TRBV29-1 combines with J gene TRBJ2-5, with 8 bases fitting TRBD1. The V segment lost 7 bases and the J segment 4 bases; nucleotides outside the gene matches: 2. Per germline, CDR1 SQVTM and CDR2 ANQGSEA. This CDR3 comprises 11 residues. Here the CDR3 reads CSGQGLETQYF. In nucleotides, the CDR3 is TGCAGCGGACAGGGGTTAGAGACCCAGTACTTC. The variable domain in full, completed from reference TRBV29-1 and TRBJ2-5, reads SAVISQKPSRDICQRGTSLTIQCQVDSQVTMMFWYRQQPGQSLTLIATANQGSEATYESGFVIDKFPISRPNLTFSTLTVSNMSPEDSSIYLCSGQGLETQYFGPGTRLLVL.

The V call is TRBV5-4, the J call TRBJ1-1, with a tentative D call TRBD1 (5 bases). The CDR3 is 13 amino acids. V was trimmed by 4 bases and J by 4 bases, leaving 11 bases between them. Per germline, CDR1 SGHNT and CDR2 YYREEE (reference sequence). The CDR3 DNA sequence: TGTGCCAGCAGCAAACAGAGGGGCACTGAAGCTTTCTTT. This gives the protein CASSKQRGTEAFF.

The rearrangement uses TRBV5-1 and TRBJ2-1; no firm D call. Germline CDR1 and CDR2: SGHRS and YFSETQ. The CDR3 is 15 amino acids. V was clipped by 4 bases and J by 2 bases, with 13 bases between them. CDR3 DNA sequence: TGCGCCAGCAGCCCCGGCGGCGGCCCCTACAATGAGCAGTTCTTC. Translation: CASSPGGGPYNEQFF.

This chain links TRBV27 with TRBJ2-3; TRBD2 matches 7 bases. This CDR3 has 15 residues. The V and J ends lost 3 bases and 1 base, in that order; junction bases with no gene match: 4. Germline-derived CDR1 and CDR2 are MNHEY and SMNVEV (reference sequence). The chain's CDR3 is CASSLRLAGTDTQYF. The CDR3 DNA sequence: TGTGCCAGCAGTTTGCGGCTAGCGGGCACAGATACGCAGTATTTT.

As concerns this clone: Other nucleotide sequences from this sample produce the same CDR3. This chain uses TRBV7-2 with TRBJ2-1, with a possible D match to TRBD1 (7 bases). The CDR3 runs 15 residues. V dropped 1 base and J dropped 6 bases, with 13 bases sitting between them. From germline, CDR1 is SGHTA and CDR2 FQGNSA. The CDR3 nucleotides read TGTGCCAGCAGCTTAGAGGGGCAGGGGGGCAATGAGCAGTTCTTC. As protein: CASSLEGQGGNEQFF.

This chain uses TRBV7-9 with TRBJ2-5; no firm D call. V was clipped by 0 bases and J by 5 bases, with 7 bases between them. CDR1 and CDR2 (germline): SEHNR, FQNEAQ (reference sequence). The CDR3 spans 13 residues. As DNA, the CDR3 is TGTGCCAGCAGCTTAGCCGTCGGGGAGACCCAGTACTTC. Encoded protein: CASSLAVGETQYF.